The clone carrying this T cell receptor beta chain showed up many times. Time point in this sample: pre-sensitization, week 0. Regarding treatment: therapeutic diphenylcyclopropenone sensitization with weekly scalp DPC. Trimming removed 2 bases from V and 6 bases from J, with 16 bases in between. Germline V CDR1 and CDR2: MGHRA, YSYEKL. The CDR3 consists of 15 residues. MiXCR was run by TCRdb on the RACE reads, yielding one entry per CDR3 protein. The data contain under 200,000 distinct CDR3 sequences, roughly 30% of them singletons. The data are from a study of human T cells and chemical hapten exposure. Turning to the study itself: Skin of the upper inner arm, roughly 2 cm by roughly 2 cm, received 2% DPC for sensitization.

This chain links TRBV4-1 with TRBJ1-2; perhaps TRBD1 as D (6 bases). This TCR was recovered from a woman aged 30 to 39 with alopecia areata. Some clones in this sample may be carry-over from other donors' samples. The sample was whole blood, taken in connection with sensitization to the hapten diphenylcyclopropenone (DPC). CDR3 sequence (DNA): TGCGCCAGCAGCCAAATTGCAGGGGTCGGGGATGGCTACACCTTC. Translating gives CASSQIAGVGDGYTF.